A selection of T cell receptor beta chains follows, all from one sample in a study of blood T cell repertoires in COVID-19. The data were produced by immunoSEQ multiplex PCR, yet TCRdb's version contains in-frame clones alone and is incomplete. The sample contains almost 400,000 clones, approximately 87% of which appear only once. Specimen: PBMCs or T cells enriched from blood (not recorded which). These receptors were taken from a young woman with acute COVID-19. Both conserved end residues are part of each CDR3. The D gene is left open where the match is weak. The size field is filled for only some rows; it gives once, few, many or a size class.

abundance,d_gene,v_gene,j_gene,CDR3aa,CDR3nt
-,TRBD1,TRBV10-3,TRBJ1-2,CAISTGDYGYTF,TGTGCCATCAGCACAGGGGACTATGGCTACACCTTC
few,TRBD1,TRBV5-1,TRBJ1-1,CASSTRTGGGTEAFF,TGCGCCAGCAGCACCCGGACAGGGGGGGGCACTGAAGCTTTCTTT
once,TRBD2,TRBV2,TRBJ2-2,CASGGALTSGANTGELFF,TGTGCCAGCGGGGGGGCCCTTACTAGCGGGGCGAACACCGGGGAGCTGTTTTTT
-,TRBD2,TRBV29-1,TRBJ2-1,CSVEVLAGEQFF,TGCAGCGTTGAAGTCCTAGCGGGGGAGCAGTTCTTC
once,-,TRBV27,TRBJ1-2,CASSLSADSTYGYTF,TGTGCCAGCAGTTTATCGGCGGACTCAACCTATGGCTACACCTTC
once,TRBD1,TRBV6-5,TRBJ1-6,CASRAGTGGYSPLHF,TGTGCCAGCCGAGCCGGGACAGGGGGGTATTCACCCCTCCACTTT
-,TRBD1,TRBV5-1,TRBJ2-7,CASSLTGQGISREQYF,TGCGCCAGCAGCCTCACGGGACAGGGTATATCTCGCGAGCAGTACTTC
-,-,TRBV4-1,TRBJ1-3,CASSAQMEGNTIYF,TGCGCCAGCAGCGCACAGATGGAAGGAAACACCATATATTTT
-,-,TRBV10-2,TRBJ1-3,CASSGPRGPGNTIYF,TGCGCCAGCAGTGGGCCCAGGGGTCCTGGAAACACCATATATTTT
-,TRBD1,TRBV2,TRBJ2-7,CASSAGGGYEQYF,TGTGCCAGCAGTGCAGGGGGCGGCTACGAGCAGTACTTC
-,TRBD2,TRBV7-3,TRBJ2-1,CASSLPGLAGALNEQFF,TGTGCCAGCAGCTTACCCGGACTAGCGGGGGCCCTTAATGAGCAGTTCTTC
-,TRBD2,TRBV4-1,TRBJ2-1,CASNGGGWEQFF,TGCGCCAGCAACGGGGGGGGATGGGAGCAGTTCTTC
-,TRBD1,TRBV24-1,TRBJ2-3,CATSGDSPTDTQYF,TGTGCCACCAGTGGGGACAGCCCCACAGATACGCAGTATTTT
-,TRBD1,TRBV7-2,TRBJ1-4,CASSPPGQGIREKLFF,TGTGCCAGCAGCCCCCCGGGACAGGGGATACGTGAAAAACTGTTTTTT
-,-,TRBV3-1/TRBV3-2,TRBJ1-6,CASSSIVSNSPLHF,TGTGCCAGCAGCTCTATTGTTAGTAATTCACCCCTCCACTTT
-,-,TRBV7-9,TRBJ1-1,CASSFGGPYTEAFF,TGTGCCAGCAGCTTCGGCGGGCCCTACACTGAAGCTTTCTTT
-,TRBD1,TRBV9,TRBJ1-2,CASSARGPGFSLGGYTF,TGTGCCAGCAGCGCGAGGGGGCCAGGGTTCTCCCTCGGAGGCTACACCTTC
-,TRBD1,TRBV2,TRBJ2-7,CASHRQGEQYF,TGTGCCAGCCATCGACAGGGCGAGCAGTACTTC
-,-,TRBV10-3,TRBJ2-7,CAISELLGYEQYF,TGTGCCATCAGTGAGCTACTAGGCTACGAGCAGTACTTC
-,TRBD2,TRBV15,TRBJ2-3,CATSRALGGDPITDTQYF,TGTGCCACCAGCAGAGCACTGGGAGGGGACCCGATAACAGATACGCAGTATTTT
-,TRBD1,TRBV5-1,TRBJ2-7,CASSWTGDRAYEQYF,TGCGCCAGCAGCTGGACAGGGGACAGAGCCTACGAGCAGTACTTC
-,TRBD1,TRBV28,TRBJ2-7,CASSSSDRDYEQYF,TGTGCCAGCAGTTCCTCGGACAGGGACTACGAGCAGTACTTC
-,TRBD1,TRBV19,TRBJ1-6,CASSPRDRVLSNSPLHF,TGTGCCAGTAGTCCTCGGGACAGGGTTCTTAGTAATTCACCCCTCCACTTT
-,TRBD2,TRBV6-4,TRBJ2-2,CASSHRLADFTGELFF,TGTGCCAGCAGCCACAGACTAGCGGACTTCACCGGGGAGCTGTTTTTT
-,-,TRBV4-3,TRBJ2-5,CASSQERGAKETQYF,TGCGCCAGCAGCCAAGAGCGGGGAGCCAAGGAGACCCAGTACTTC
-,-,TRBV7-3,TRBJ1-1,CASSSQENTEAFF,TGTGCCAGCAGCTCCCAGGAGAACACTGAAGCTTTCTTT
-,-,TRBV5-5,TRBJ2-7,CASNPGGPGEQYF,TGTGCCAGCAATCCGGGGGGCCCGGGGGAGCAGTACTTC
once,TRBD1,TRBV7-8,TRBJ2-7,CASSSRQGPYEQYF,TGTGCCAGCAGCTCAAGACAGGGTCCCTACGAGCAGTACTTC
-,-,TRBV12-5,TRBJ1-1,CASGLGQRNTEAFF,TGTGCTAGTGGTTTGGGCCAGCGGAACACTGAAGCTTTCTTT
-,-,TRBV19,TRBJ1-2,CASSIDEYYGYTF,TGTGCCAGTAGTATAGACGAGTACTATGGCTACACCTTC
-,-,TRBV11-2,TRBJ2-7,CASSLDVGGPIYEQYF,TGTGCCAGCAGCTTAGATGTAGGGGGACCCATTTACGAGCAGTACTTC
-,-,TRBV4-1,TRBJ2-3,CASSQDTGGTDTQYF,TGCGCCAGCAGCCAAGACACGGGGGGCACAGATACGCAGTATTTT
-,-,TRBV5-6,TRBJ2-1,CASSHDRFGEQFF,TGTGCCAGCAGTCACGACAGGTTCGGGGAGCAGTTCTTC
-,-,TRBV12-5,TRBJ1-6,CASGLTVQGGSPLHF,TGTGCTAGTGGTTTGACCGTACAGGGTGGTTCACCCCTCCACTTT
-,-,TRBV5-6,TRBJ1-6,CASSFGNRYNSPLHF,TGTGCCAGCAGCTTTGGCAACCGCTATAATTCACCCCTCCACTTT
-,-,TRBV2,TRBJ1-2,CASSFQGGGYGYTF,TGTGCCAGCAGTTTTCAAGGTGGCGGGTATGGCTACACCTTC
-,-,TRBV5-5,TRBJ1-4,CASSFTTGWATNEKLFF,TGTGCCAGCAGCTTCACGACAGGTTGGGCAACTAATGAAAAACTGTTTTTT
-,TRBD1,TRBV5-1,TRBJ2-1,CASSPGQGPYNEQFF,TGCGCCAGCAGCCCAGGACAGGGGCCCTACAATGAGCAGTTCTTC
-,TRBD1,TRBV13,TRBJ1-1,CASSPYRGNTEAFF,TGTGCCAGCAGCCCTTACAGGGGGAACACTGAAGCTTTCTTT
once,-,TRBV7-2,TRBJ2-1,CASSLGQGNEQFF,TGTGCCAGCAGCTTAGGGCAGGGCAATGAGCAGTTCTTC
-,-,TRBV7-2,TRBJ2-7,CASSLLLGSITGEQYF,TGTGCCAGCAGCTTACTTCTGGGTTCGATAACGGGCGAGCAGTACTTC
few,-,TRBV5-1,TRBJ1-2,CASSSETGFGYTF,TGCGCCAGCAGCTCGGAGACCGGATTTGGCTACACCTTC
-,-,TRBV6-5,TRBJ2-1,CASQGYSYNEQFF,TGTGCCAGTCAGGGATATTCCTACAATGAGCAGTTCTTC
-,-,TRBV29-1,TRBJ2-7,CSVEVPGVPYEQYF,TGCAGCGTTGAAGTGCCAGGGGTTCCCTACGAGCAGTACTTC
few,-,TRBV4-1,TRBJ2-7,CASSQAYRGGPFSDEQYF,TGCGCCAGCAGCCAAGCCTACAGGGGGGGGCCCTTCAGCGACGAGCAGTACTTC
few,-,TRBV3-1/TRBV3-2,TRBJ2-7,CASSQQQGWGQYF,TGTGCCAGCAGCCAACAACAGGGATGGGGGCAGTACTTC
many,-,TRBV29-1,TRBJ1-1,CSHGGEGTEAFF,TGCAGCCACGGGGGTGAGGGCACTGAAGCTTTCTTT
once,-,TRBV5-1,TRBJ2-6,CASSFTGKSSGANVLTF,TGCGCCAGCAGCTTCACAGGAAAGAGCTCTGGGGCCAACGTCCTGACTTTC
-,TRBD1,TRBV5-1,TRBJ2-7,CASSLETGGAYEQYF,TGCGCCAGCAGCCTGGAGACAGGGGGTGCCTACGAGCAGTACTTC
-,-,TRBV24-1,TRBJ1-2,CATRTSRGHYGYTF,TGTGCCACCAGGACGTCGCGGGGGCACTATGGCTACACCTTC
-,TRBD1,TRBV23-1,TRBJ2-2,CASSPDRLRTGELFF,TGCGCCAGCAGTCCGGACAGGCTCCGCACCGGGGAGCTGTTTTTT
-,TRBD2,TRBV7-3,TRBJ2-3,CASSRSGGNTDTQYF,TGTGCCAGCAGTCGAAGCGGGGGCAACACAGATACGCAGTATTTT
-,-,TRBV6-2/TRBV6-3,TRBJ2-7,CASSYHGGSQYEQYF,TGTGCCAGCAGTTACCATGGGGGCTCCCAATACGAGCAGTACTTC
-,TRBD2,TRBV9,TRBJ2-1,CASSETSGTTRYNEQFF,TGTGCCAGCAGCGAGACTTCCGGGACTACCCGCTACAATGAGCAGTTCTTC
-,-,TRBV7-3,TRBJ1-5,CASSLNRGNQPQHF,TGTGCCAGCAGCTTAAACAGAGGGAATCAGCCCCAGCATTTT